This T cell receptor (beta chain) comes out of a study of post-analysis software for immune sequencing data. Findings and limits, study-wide: About five TRBV segments were more frequent in patients than controls; TRBV5-6, TRBV5-1 and TRBV20-1 belonged to this group.

V lost 0 bases to trimming and J lost 5 bases, with 14 bases between them. The V gene's germline CDR1 is LGHDT and CDR2 YNNKEL (reference sequence). The CDR3 loop spans 16 amino acids. Points on this clonotype: Its antigen remains unknown.

Tagging with unique molecular identifiers was a feature of the TCR beta cDNA libraries. TCRdb independently ran MiXCR on the PCR reads; one entry per CDR3 protein. Of fewer than 550,000 distinct CDR3 sequences listed, about a third are singletons. The clonotype was recovered from a girl under 18 with multiple sclerosis. This chain links TRBV3-1 with TRBJ2-1; a weak D match, TRBD2 (7 bases). Sequencing input: blood. Here the CDR3 reads CASSQDPGGGHNEQFF. CDR3 DNA: TGTGCCAGCAGCCAAGATCCCGGCGGGGGCCACAATGAGCAGTTCTTC.